This TCR beta chain was sequenced during a study of blood T cell repertoires in COVID-19. Study-wide background: Recovery among Cohort 3 donors was established by two negative PCRs, clearance, or symptom resolution.

In the study's own analysis: Estimation of nucleated cell counts relied on the amplification of reference gene primers. The repertoire was sequenced with immunoSEQ multiplex PCR; TCRdb's copy has only in-frame clones and lacks some. V and J calls and clone size are as listed in that table; D and trimming were resolved from the DNA. Of some 160,000 clones in the sample, 70% to 85% were seen once. Grouping used clinical history reported by participants in a survey and questionnaire. From germline, CDR1 is MDHEN and CDR2 SYDVKM. The CDR3 contains 15 residues. V lost 7 bases, J lost 3 bases, and 18 bases lay in between.

This chain connects TRBV28 to TRBJ1-1; tentatively, D is TRBD1 (5 bases). The sample taken for sequencing was PBMCs or T cells enriched from blood (not recorded which). The receptor's source is a woman aged 65 to 85 in a cohort exposed to, infected with or recovered from COVID-19 (not recorded which). In DNA form, the CDR3 reads TGTGCCAGCAATAGGGGCGACGGGGGGGACACTGAAGCTTTCTTT. Translated: CASNRGDGGDTEAFF.